A single sample is the source of the 18 T cell receptor beta chains below, sequenced in a study of T cells in Graves' hyperthyroidism and ophthalmopathy. TCR beta CDR3 sequences were amplified from RNA transcripts. With the HTBI primer set, the TCR CDR3 went through a first round of RT-PCR. TCRdb re-called the multiplex PCR reads through MiXCR, storing one row per CDR3 protein. The repertoire has some 360,000 distinct CDR3 sequences, over 15% of them found once; the top ten carry 15%. The material sequenced was blood. These receptors were obtained from a woman aged 40 to 49 with Graves' ophthalmopathy.

This clonotype occurred many times. The V gene is TRBV11-1, the J gene TRBJ1-1, with TRBD1 matching over 10 bases. The V gene end was trimmed by 2 bases and the J gene end by 6 bases; junction bases not matched to a gene: 12. The CDR3 runs to 17 residues. Germline values: CDR1 SGHAT, CDR2 FQDESV (reference sequence). The DNA for the CDR3 is TGTGCCAGCAGCTTAAAATCGGGACAGGGGCTGAGGGCTGAAGCTTTCTTT. This translates into CASSLKSGQGLRAEAFF.

This clonotype was observed at least ten times. V gene TRBV2 combines with J gene TRBJ2-5, with D maybe TRBD2 (6 bases). Trimming removed 4 bases at V and 7 bases at J, with 13 bases between. The CDR3 consists of 13 residues. CDR1 and CDR2 (germline): SNHLY, FYNNEI. CDR3 amino acids: CASSGRVGATQYF. CDR3 DNA sequence: TGTGCCAGCAGTGGGAGGGTTGGGGCGACCCAGTACTTC.

This clonotype was seen many times. The rearrangement links TRBV4-1 to TRBJ1-1; 10 nucleotides align to TRBD1. J lost 14 bases, V lost 4 bases, and 7 bases had no gene match. CDR1 is MGHRA and CDR2 is YSYEKL in the germline V gene. This CDR3 contains 12 residues. This chain's CDR3 is CASSPGTGDPFF. The CDR3 coding sequence is TGCGCCAGCAGCCCTGGGACAGGGGACCCATTCTTT.

The J gene is TRBJ2-7, the V gene TRBV2, with D unclear. The CDR3 length is 13 residues. Trimming left V 4 bases short and J 3 bases short, with 10 bases between. The germline CDR1 and CDR2 sequences are SNHLY and FYNNEI. In DNA, the CDR3 is TGTGCCAGCAGTGGTATAGGAAGCTACGAGCAGTACTTC. Translated: CASSGIGSYEQYF. Full variable domain (remainder filled in from reference TRBV2 and TRBJ2-7): EPEVTQTPSHQVTQMGQEVILRCVPISNHLYFYWYRQILGQKVEFLVSFYNNEISEKSEIFDDQFSVERPDGSNFTLKIRSTKLEDSAMYFCASSGIGSYEQYFGPGTRLTVT.

The chain joins TRBV14 to TRBJ2-7; tentative D call: TRBD1 (5 bases). Trimming removed 6 bases from V and 0 bases from J, with 18 bases in between. This CDR3 comprises 16 residues. From germline, CDR1 is SGHDN and CDR2 FVKESK. CDR3 sequence: CASRRLDTTISYEQYF. CDR3 nucleotide sequence: TGTGCCAGCAGACGTTTGGACACCACCATCTCCTACGAGCAGTACTTC.

This clonotype was observed at least ten times. V is TRBV20-1 and J is TRBJ1-6, with D perhaps TRBD1 (5 bases). Trimming removed 6 bases from V and 4 bases from J, with 16 bases in between. The CDR3 length is 15 residues. CDR1 and CDR2 from the germline V gene are DFQATT and SNEGSKA (reference sequence). Here the CDR3 DNA reads TGCAGTGCGAGCCCGACAGATTTTTATAATTCACCCCTCCACTTT. It encodes CSASPTDFYNSPLHF.

This clonotype has ten or more counts. J is TRBJ2-5 and V is TRBV6-1, with 8 bases fitting TRBD1. The ends lost 5 bases at V and 6 bases at J; junction bases unmatched: 8. The CDR3 runs 14 residues. The germline gives CDR1 MNHNS, CDR2 SASEGT. CDR3 amino acids: CASSQQGVGKTQYF. The CDR3 coding sequence is TGTGCCAGCAGTCAACAGGGGGTTGGGAAGACCCAGTACTTC.

At least ten counts were recorded for this clonotype. The chain combines TRBV9 with TRBJ2-7; 10 bases map to TRBD2. From germline, CDR1 is SGDLS and CDR2 YYNGEE. The CDR3 is made up of 15 amino acids. The V segment lost 4 bases and the J segment 5 bases; nucleotides outside the gene matches: 9. The CDR3 coding sequence is TGTGCCAGCAGCTTTCGAGCGGGAGGGCCAGACGAGCAGTACTTC. As protein: CASSFRAGGPDEQYF.

This chain connects TRBV7-8 to TRBJ1-1, with D unresolved. CDR1 SGHVS and CDR2 FQNEAQ come from the germline V gene. Deletions cut 3 bases from V and 7 bases from J, with 6 bases between. The CDR3 runs 11 residues. Here the CDR3 DNA reads TGTGCCAGCAGCTTTAAAAGTGAAGCTTTCTTT. Translated, it gives CASSFKSEAFF.

This clonotype has a count of ten or more. The chain combines TRBV6-2 or TRBV6-3 with TRBJ2-4, with 12 bases identical to TRBD2. This CDR3 has 13 amino acids. Trimming cost V 2 bases and J 15 bases; bases outside gene matches: 5. Per the germline V gene, CDR1 is MNHEY and CDR2 is SVGEGT. In DNA form, the CDR3 reads TGTGCCAGCAGTTACGGACTAGCGGGAAACCTGTACTTC. It specifies CASSYGLAGNLYF.

This clonotype was detected many times. The chain uses TRBV5-1 and TRBJ2-5; 13 bases fit TRBD2. V trimming: 4 bases; J trimming: 6 bases; junction bases outside the gene matches: 9. This CDR3 region has 16 residues. CDR1 is SGHRS, CDR2 YFSETQ, per germline. The CDR3 here is CASSPTRTSGSKTQYF. The CDR3 nucleotides are TGCGCCAGCAGCCCAACTCGGACTAGCGGGAGCAAGACCCAGTACTTC. Full variable domain (outside the CDR3, taken from reference TRBV5-1 and TRBJ2-5): KAGVTQTPRYLIKTRGQQVTLSCSPISGHRSVSWYQQTPGQGLQFLFEYFSETQRNKGNFPGRFSGRQFSNSRSEMNVSTLELGDSALYLCASSPTRTSGSKTQYFGPGTRLLVL.

This clonotype has at least ten counts. The chain links TRBV28 to TRBJ1-3; a weak D match, TRBD1 (6 bases). V was clipped by 4 bases and J by 2 bases, with 24 bases between them. This CDR3 is 19 amino acids long. CDR1 is MDHEN, CDR2 SYDVKM, per germline. The CDR3 region is CASSSYILTRGVAGNTIYF. The CDR3 nucleotides read TGTGCCAGCAGTTCGTATATCCTGACCAGGGGTGTAGCTGGAAACACCATATATTTT.

The chain couples TRBV20-1 to TRBJ1-2; no clear D. This CDR3 spans 13 amino acids. The germline CDR1 and CDR2 sequences are DFQATT and SNEGSKA (reference sequence). The V end was cut by 3 bases, the J end by 2 bases, with 10 bases between. The chain's CDR3 is CSARLLGNYGYTF. DNA for the CDR3: TGCAGTGCTAGGCTTTTGGGAAACTATGGCTACACCTTC.

This clonotype was detected many times. V is TRBV11-2 and J is TRBJ2-7; D unclear. This CDR3 is built from 12 residues. Germline V gene lookup returns CDR1 SGHAT and CDR2 FQNNGV. V was cut by 5 bases and J by 3 bases, with 8 bases left in between. CDR3 nucleotide sequence: TGTGCCAGCAGCCGGGCCCACTACGAGCAGTACTTC. Translation gives CASSRAHYEQYF.

Details on this clonotype: The junction departs from the called germline gene at one end, perhaps through a read error. This sequence joins TRBV12-3 or TRBV12-4 and TRBJ1-2; no reliable D call. The CDR3 is 15 residues long. CDR3 amino acids: CASSPNIGSHYGYIF. The CDR3, as DNA: TGTGCCAGCAGCCCTAATATAGGGAGCCACTATGGCTACATCTTC.

This clonotype has just a few counts. This could be a read error, since a much larger clone is one nucleotide away. The chain couples TRBV5-1 to TRBJ2-7, with 9 bases lining up with TRBD2. CDR3 size: 15 residues. Germline V gives CDR1 SGHRS, CDR2 YFSETQ. In DNA form, the CDR3 reads TGCGTCAGCCAGAAATTTAGCGGGAGTTCCTACGAGCAGTACTTC. It yields the protein CVSQKFSGSSYEQYF.

This clonotype showed up many times. The rearrangement uses TRBV10-3 and TRBJ2-5; D is possibly TRBD2 (5 bases). V was cut by 2 bases and J by 7 bases, with 17 bases left in between. This CDR3 is 15 amino acids long. Per the germline V gene, CDR1 is ENHRY and CDR2 is SYGVKD. CDR3 nucleotide sequence: TGTGCCATCAGTGAGGCGCCTAGCAATTCAGGGACCCAGTACTTC. Protein sequence: CAISEAPSNSGTQYF.

This clonotype was recorded at least ten times. The V call is TRBV29-1, the J call TRBJ2-7, with 7 bases that match TRBD1. Per germline, CDR1 SQVTM and CDR2 ANQGSEA. The ends lost 7 bases at V and 4 bases at J; junction bases unmatched: 10. This CDR3 is 13 amino acids long. In DNA, the CDR3 is TGCAGCGCCCACAGGGGAAGCCGGTACGAGCAGTACTTC. Its translation: CSAHRGSRYEQYF.